This is a list of T cell receptor beta chains from one sample in a study of shared clonotypes between healthy human individuals. The assay was immunoSEQ multiplex PCR, and TCRdb's table has in-frame clones only and misses some. The table records about 2.3 million clones, roughly 93% of them present only once. Sequencing was done on a sample of naive CD4+ T cells from PBMCs. The source is a man aged 18 to 35 in good health. Some clones in this sample may be carry-over from other donors' samples. Each CDR3 is given with its conserved first and last residue. Fields, in order: V gene, CDR3 length, J gene, CDR3 protein.

>TRBV28|17|TRBJ2-6
CASSPTGKVSGANVLTF
>TRBV25-1|13|TRBJ1-2
CASSEETNYGYTF
>TRBV27|13|TRBJ1-4
CASSLRTGEKLFF
>TRBV7-3|13|TRBJ2-7
CASSQDGSYEQYF
>TRBV6-1|12|TRBJ2-7
CASSRAQDEQYF
>TRBV6-6|12|TRBJ1-2
CATKGQNYGYTF
>TRBV20-1|11|TRBJ2-5
CRAGLQETQYF
>TRBV28|11|TRBJ2-1
CASSTPGQEFF
>TRBV28|13|TRBJ2-7
CASSPPGSFSLYF
>TRBV7-2|13|TRBJ1-2
CASSLSPDEGYTF
>TRBV11-1|14|TRBJ2-7
CASSDTDRFYEQYF
>TRBV29-1|12|TRBJ1-1
CSVGRGSTEAFF
>TRBV7-2|15|TRBJ2-7
CASSPSGTVLYEQYF
>TRBV18|18|TRBJ1-1
CASSRTKPTGQGDAEAFF
>TRBV30|17|TRBJ1-5
CAWSEFVGTGTHQPQHF
>TRBV7-2|13|TRBJ2-1
CASSQTSYNEQFF
>TRBV5-1|17|TRBJ2-3
CASSIPTSGRGADTQYF
>TRBV5-5|17|TRBJ2-7
CASSRGGREGFRDEQYF
>TRBV18|13|TRBJ2-1
CASSLLGRNEQFF
>TRBV7-9|15|TRBJ1-3
CASSLAGGSGNTIYF
>TRBV14|16|TRBJ2-2
CASSQDSGRLTGELFF
>TRBV7-2|15|TRBJ2-7
CASSLGTGGPYEQYF
>TRBV29-1|14|TRBJ2-7
CSVERLLGPYEQYF
>TRBV10-3|13|TRBJ1-4
CAIKNRGDEKLFF
>TRBV18|17|TRBJ1-5
CASSVNTQRAMGQPQHF
>TRBV29-1|13|TRBJ2-7
CSVEQGAGYEQYF
>TRBV5-1|15|TRBJ1-4
CASSLVAGGGEKLFF
>TRBV7-3|15|TRBJ2-3
CASSLDSTVTDTQYF
>TRBV9|15|TRBJ1-2
CASSGADRGNYGYTF
>TRBV5-1|15|TRBJ2-1
CASSSLGVSYNEQFF
>TRBV2|14|TRBJ2-5
CASGGTGSGETQYF
>TRBV7-8|15|TRBJ2-7
CASSAPRQGFHEQYF
>TRBV11-2|15|TRBJ2-2
CASSPRWDSTGELFF
>TRBV25-1|15|TRBJ2-2
CASSLAGGRNGELFF
>TRBV19|14|TRBJ2-3
CASSSGSGGDTQYF
>TRBV19|15|TRBJ2-3
CASSIQREGRDTQYF
>TRBV5-1|16|TRBJ2-1
CASSLEPSGPGNEQFF
>TRBV7-2|13|TRBJ2-3
CASSLLSPDTQYF
>TRBV28|16|TRBJ2-1
CASRSGGATGNNEQFF
>TRBV6-5|13|TRBJ2-7
CASSFRVSYEQYF
>TRBV30|14|TRBJ2-3
CAWNKGLVTDTQYF
>TRBV20-1|11|TRBJ1-1
CSARGHGEAFF
>TRBV7-2|17|TRBJ1-4
CASSRPPGQGRNEKLFF
>TRBV5-1|14|TRBJ1-1
CASSFGGGNTEAFF
>TRBV6-5|13|TRBJ1-5
CASSHREGQPQHF
>TRBV5-4|14|TRBJ1-5
CASSLGGLGQPQHF
>TRBV28|13|TRBJ2-1
CASSPHSGGKQFF
>TRBV6-5|14|TRBJ1-2
CASRRRTGDYGYTF
>TRBV5-1|13|TRBJ2-3
CASSFTGEDTQYF
>TRBV30|15|TRBJ2-1
CAWSALAGLYNEQFF
>TRBV5-1|13|TRBJ1-2
CASSVYVSDGYTF
>TRBV5-4|14|TRBJ2-3
CASSLFADTDTQYF
>TRBV6-5|15|TRBJ2-7
CASSYSGTGANEQYF
>TRBV5-1|12|TRBJ2-7
CASSVTVGEQYF
>TRBV7-8|17|TRBJ1-5
CASSPTQGTAGDQPQHF
>TRBV6-5|15|TRBJ2-1
CASSLKGGEHNEQFF
>TRBV19|14|TRBJ2-7
CASSLTGDPYEQYF
>TRBV7-6|15|TRBJ2-2
CASSVRLADTGELFF